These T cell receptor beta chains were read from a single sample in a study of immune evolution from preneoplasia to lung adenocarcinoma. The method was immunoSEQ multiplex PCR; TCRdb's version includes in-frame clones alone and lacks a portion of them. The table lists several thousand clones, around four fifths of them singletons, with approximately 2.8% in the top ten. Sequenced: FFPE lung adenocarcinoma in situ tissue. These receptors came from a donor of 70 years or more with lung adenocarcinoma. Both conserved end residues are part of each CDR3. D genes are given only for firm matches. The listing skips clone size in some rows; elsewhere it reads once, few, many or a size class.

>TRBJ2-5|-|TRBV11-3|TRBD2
CASRPGTSGIETQYF
TGTGCCAGCAGGCCCGGGACTAGCGGGATAGAGACCCAGTACTTC
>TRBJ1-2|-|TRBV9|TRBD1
CASNPTGNYGYTF
TGTGCCAGCAACCCGACAGGGAACTATGGCTACACCTTC
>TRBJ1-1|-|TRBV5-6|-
CASSLVVVAGNTEAFF
TGTGCCAGCAGCTTAGTCGTGGTGGCAGGGAACACTGAAGCTTTCTTT
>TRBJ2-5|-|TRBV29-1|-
CSVSGQPQETQYF
TGCAGCGTTAGCGGGCAGCCCCAAGAGACCCAGTACTTC
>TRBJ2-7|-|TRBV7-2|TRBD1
CASSLVQGESYEQYF
TGTGCCAGCAGCTTAGTTCAGGGGGAGTCCTACGAGCAGTACTTC
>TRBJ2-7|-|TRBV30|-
CAWSVTGIPYEQYF
TGTGCCTGGAGTGTAACAGGGATCCCCTACGAGCAGTACTTC
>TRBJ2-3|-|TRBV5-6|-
CASDSDLGTHHSNTQYF
TGTGCCAGCGACTCTGATTTAGGGACTCACCATTCCAATACGCAGTATTTT
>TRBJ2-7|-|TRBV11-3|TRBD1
CASSLTGGREQYF
TGTGCCAGCAGCCTGACAGGGGGCCGGGAGCAGTACTTC
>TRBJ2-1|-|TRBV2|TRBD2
CASSGLAGGNEQFF
TGTGCCAGCAGTGGACTAGCGGGAGGCAATGAGCAGTTCTTC
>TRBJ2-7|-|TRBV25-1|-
CASSEYGGPYEQYF
TGTGCCAGCAGTGAATACGGGGGGCCCTACGAGCAGTACTTC
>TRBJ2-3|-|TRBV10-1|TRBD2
CASSDIASGGFEATQYF
TGCGCCAGCAGTGATATCGCTAGCGGGGGTTTTGAGGCAACGCAGTATTTT
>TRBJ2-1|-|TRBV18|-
CASSPGTAWALSYNEQFF
TGTGCCAGCTCACCTGGGACTGCCTGGGCCCTCTCCTACAATGAGCAGTTCTTC
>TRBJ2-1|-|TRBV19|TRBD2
CASRRGLAGDEQFF
TGTGCCAGTAGGAGAGGACTAGCGGGAGACGAGCAGTTCTTC
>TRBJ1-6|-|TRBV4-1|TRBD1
CASSQEGTASSYNSPLHF
TGCGCCAGCAGCCAAGAGGGGACAGCTAGCTCCTATAATTCACCCCTCCACTTT
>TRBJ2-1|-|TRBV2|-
CASSLNWGDNEQFF
TGTGCCAGCAGTTTAAACTGGGGAGACAATGAGCAGTTCTTC
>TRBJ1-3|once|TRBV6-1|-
CASSETRSSGNTIYF
TGTGCCAGCAGTGAGACCAGGAGCTCTGGAAACACCATATATTTT
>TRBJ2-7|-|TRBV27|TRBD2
CASSLAGVGLAGGEQYF
TGTGCCAGCAGTTTAGCGGGCGTAGGGCTAGCCGGGGGGGAGCAGTACTTC
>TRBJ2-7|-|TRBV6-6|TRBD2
CASSYSEAGGYEQYF
TGTGCCAGCAGTTACTCTGAGGCGGGAGGGTACGAGCAGTACTTC
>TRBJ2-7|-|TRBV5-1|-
CASSFGSGTRGRF
-
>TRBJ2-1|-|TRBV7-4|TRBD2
CASSLGYISGRGNGGEQFF
TGTGCCAGCAGCTTGGGGTATATTAGCGGGAGGGGCAATGGGGGTGAGCAGTTCTTC
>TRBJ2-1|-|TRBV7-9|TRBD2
CASSLQLAGVNEQFF
TGTGCCAGCAGCTTACAGCTAGCGGGAGTCAATGAGCAGTTCTTC
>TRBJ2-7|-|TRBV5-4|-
CASSLLGQRGGYEQYF
TGTGCCAGCAGCTTGCTAGGGCAAAGGGGAGGCTACGAGCAGTACTTC
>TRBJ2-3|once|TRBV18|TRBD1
CASSPVPGQGTTQYF
TGTGCCAGCTCACCAGTCCCGGGACAGGGAACTACGCAGTATTTT
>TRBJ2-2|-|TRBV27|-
CASRWGVNTGELFF
TGTGCCAGCAGGTGGGGCGTAAACACCGGGGAGCTGTTTTTT
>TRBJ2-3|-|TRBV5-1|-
CASSLAGGTNTDTQYF
TGCGCCAGCAGCTTGGCCGGCGGGACCAATACAGATACGCAGTATTTT
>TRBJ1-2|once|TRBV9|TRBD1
CASSATPGTDFGYTF
TGTGCCAGCAGCGCAACTCCCGGGACAGACTTTGGCTACACCTTC
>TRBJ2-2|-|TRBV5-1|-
CASSLRQAAGELFF
TGCGCCAGCAGCTTGAGACAGGCGGCCGGGGAGCTGTTTTTT
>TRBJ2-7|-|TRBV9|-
CASSVGPAQIYEQYF
TGTGCCAGCAGCGTAGGCCCCGCTCAAATCTACGAGCAGTACTTC
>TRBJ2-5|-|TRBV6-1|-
CASSEFLETQYF
TGTGCCAGCAGTGAATTCCTGGAGACCCAGTACTTC
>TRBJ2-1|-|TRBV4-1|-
CASSQVGGGNNEQFF
TGCGCCAGCAGCCAAGTAGGGGGGGGGAACAATGAGCAGTTCTTC
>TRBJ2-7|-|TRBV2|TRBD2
CATRGGTSYEQYF
TGTGCCACGAGAGGCGGGACTAGCTACGAGCAGTACTTC
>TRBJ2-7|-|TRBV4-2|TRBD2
CASSQGLAGPYEQYF
TGTGCCAGCAGCCAGGGACTAGCGGGGCCCTACGAGCAGTACTTC
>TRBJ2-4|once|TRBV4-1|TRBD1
CASSHRGRENIQYF
TGCGCCAGCAGCCACAGGGGGCGGGAAAACATTCAGTACTTC
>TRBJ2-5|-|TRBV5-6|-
CASSFPPTRGLETQYF
TGTGCCAGCAGCTTCCCCCCTACGAGAGGACTCGAGACCCAGTACTTC
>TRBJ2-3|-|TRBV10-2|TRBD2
CASSQLAGALTDTQYF
TGCGCCAGCAGTCAACTAGCGGGAGCCCTCACAGATACGCAGTATTTT
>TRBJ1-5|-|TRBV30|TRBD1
CAWSGTGGFQPQHF
TGTGCCTGGAGTGGGACAGGGGGCTTTCAGCCCCAGCATTTT
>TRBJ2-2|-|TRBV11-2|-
CASSLVARGLGGELFF
TGTGCCAGCAGCTTAGTGGCTAGGGGTCTGGGCGGGGAGCTGTTTTTT
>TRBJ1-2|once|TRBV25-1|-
CASRPPGAGGYTF
TGTGCCAGCAGACCTCCGGGGGCGGGTGGCTACACCTTC
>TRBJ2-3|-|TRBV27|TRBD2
CASSIGRRDTDTQYF
TGTGCCAGCAGCATCGGGAGGCGAGACACAGATACGCAGTATTTT
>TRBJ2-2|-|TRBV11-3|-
CASSLVLADTGELFF
TGTGCCAGCAGCTTAGTCCTAGCTGACACCGGGGAGCTGTTTTTT
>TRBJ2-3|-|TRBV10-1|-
CASSEALADTDTQYF
TGCGCCAGCAGTGAGGCTTTAGCGGACACAGATACGCAGTATTTT
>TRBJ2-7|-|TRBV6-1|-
CASTPRTGSSYEQYF
TGTGCCAGCACCCCACGAACAGGCTCCTCCTACGAGCAGTACTTC
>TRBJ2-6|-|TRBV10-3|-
CAIRPGVLNCSGANVLTF
TGTGCCATCAGACCAGGGGTACTGAACTGCTCTGGGGCCAACGTCCTGACTTTC
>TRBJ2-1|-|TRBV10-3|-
CAIRGDERYNEQFF
TGTGCCATCAGGGGAGACGAACGATACAATGAGCAGTTCTTC
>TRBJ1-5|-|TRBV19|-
CASNEIPGQPQHF
TGTGCCAGTAACGAGATCCCCGGTCAGCCCCAGCATTTT
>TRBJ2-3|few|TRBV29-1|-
CSVVREKGYF
TGCAGCGTTGTGAGGGAAAAAGGGTATTTT
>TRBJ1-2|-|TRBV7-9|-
CASRRPGPFYGYTF
TGTGCCAGCAGACGGCCGGGACCCTTCTATGGCTACACCTTC
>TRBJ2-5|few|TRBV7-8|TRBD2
CASSLIPPTERERETQYF
TGTGCCAGCAGCTTAATTCCTCCTACGGAGCGGGAGAGGGAGACCCAGTACTTC
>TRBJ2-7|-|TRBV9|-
CASSARGSSYEQYF
TGTGCCAGCAGCGCCAGGGGATCGTCCTACGAGCAGTACTTC
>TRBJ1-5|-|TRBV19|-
CASSIGPSSNQPQHF
TGTGCCAGTAGTATAGGCCCCAGCAGTAATCAGCCCCAGCATTTT
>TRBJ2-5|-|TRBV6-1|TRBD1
CASRRTGVGETQYF
TGTGCCAGCAGGAGAACAGGGGTAGGAGAGACCCAGTACTTC
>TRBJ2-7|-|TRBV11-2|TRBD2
CASSFQNLAGVHEQYF
TGTGCCAGCAGCTTCCAGAACCTAGCGGGAGTCCACGAGCAGTACTTC
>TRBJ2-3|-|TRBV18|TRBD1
CASSPTGGTDTQYF
TGTGCCAGCTCACCGACAGGGGGCACAGATACGCAGTATTTT
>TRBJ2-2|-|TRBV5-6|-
CASSLEGRRTGELFF
TGTGCCAGCAGCTTGGAAGGGAGGCGCACCGGGGAGCTGTTTTTT
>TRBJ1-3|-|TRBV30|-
CAWSLGAGNTIYF
TGTGCCTGGAGTCTAGGGGCTGGAAACACCATATATTTT
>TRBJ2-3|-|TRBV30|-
CAWSVGDTQYF
TGTGCCTGGAGTGTAGGTGATACGCAGTATTTT
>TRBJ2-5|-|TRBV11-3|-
CASSLDFRETQYF
TGTGCCAGCAGCTTAGATTTCAGGGAGACCCAGTACTTC
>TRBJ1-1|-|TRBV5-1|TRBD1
CASSSGQGSTEAFF
TGCGCCAGCAGTTCGGGACAGGGGAGCACTGAAGCTTTCTTT
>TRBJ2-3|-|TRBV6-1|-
CASSPHREDTQYF
TGTGCCAGCAGTCCCCACAGGGAAGATACGCAGTATTTT
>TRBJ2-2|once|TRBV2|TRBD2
CASSRPGTSGAGELFF
TGTGCCAGCAGTAGACCCGGGACTAGCGGAGCCGGGGAGCTGTTTTTT